These 14 T cell receptor beta chains were all obtained from the same sample, sequenced in a study of blood T cell repertoires in COVID-19. Sequencing was performed with immunoSEQ multiplex PCR; in TCRdb, only in-frame clones are kept and a portion is missing. This sample yields some 70,000 clones, of which just over 85% are seen a single time; around 8.1% belongs to the top ten. Sequenced sample: peripheral blood. These receptors came from a man aged 30 to 39 with acute or convalescent COVID-19.

This chain links TRBV5-6 with TRBJ2-7; TRBD1 is a possible D gene (5 bases). The CDR3 spans 14 residues. Germline V gene sequence: CDR1 SGHDT, CDR2 YYEEEE. Trimming shortened V by 0 bases and J by 2 bases, and 9 bases separated the two germline ends. The CDR3 region is CASSLGQSTYEQYF. The CDR3 region has the DNA TGTGCCAGCAGCTTGGGACAGTCAACCTACGAGCAGTACTTC.

This clone was seen only once. The V gene is TRBV6-5, the J gene TRBJ1-3; D uncertain. Germline-derived CDR1 and CDR2 are MNHEY and SVGAGI. The CDR3 is 13 residues long. With 5 bases removed from V and 3 bases from J, the gap between germline ends came to 8 bases. This chain's CDR3 is CASSQASGNTIYF. CDR3 nucleotide sequence: TGTGCCAGCAGTCAGGCGAGTGGAAACACCATATATTTT.

The chain employs TRBV28 and TRBJ1-1; 9 bases align to TRBD1. The length of the CDR3 is 15 residues. Germline V gives CDR1 MDHEN, CDR2 SYDVKM. With V trimmed by 6 bases and J by 3 bases, 8 bases remained unmatched. Here the CDR3 reads CASSRPTGGDTEAFF. For the CDR3, the DNA is TGTGCCAGCAGCCGGCCGACAGGGGGTGACACTGAAGCTTTCTTT. Together with reference TRBV28 and TRBJ1-1, the CDR3 gives the full variable domain: DVKVTQSSRYLVKRTGEKVFLECVQDMDHENMFWYRQDPGLGLRLIYFSYDVKMKEKGDIPEGYSVSREKKERFSLILESASTNQTSMYLCASSRPTGGDTEAFFGQGTRLTVV.

For the CDR3, the DNA is TGTGCCAGCAGGCGAACCGGGACAGGGAGCCACGAGCAGTACTTC. This gives the protein CASRRTGTGSHEQYF. The gene calls are TRBV6-5 and TRBJ2-7; 9 bases align to TRBD1. The germline CDR1 and CDR2 sequences are MNHEY and SVGAGI. This CDR3 region has 15 residues. V was pared by 6 bases and J by 5 bases, with 11 bases of the junction left unmatched.

The V gene is TRBV11-3, the J gene TRBJ2-5; 8 bases align to TRBD1. V trimming: 5 bases; J trimming: 12 bases; junction bases outside the gene matches: 8. The CDR3 covers 12 residues. The germline CDR1 and CDR2 sequences are SGHNT and YENEEA. CDR3 residues: CASSTRTGPKYF. The CDR3 bases are TGTGCCAGCAGCACTAGGACAGGGCCTAAGTACTTC.

This clone showed up just once. The chain employs TRBV19 and TRBJ2-7; the match to TRBD2 covers 7 bases. The germline gives CDR1 LNHDA, CDR2 SQIVND (reference sequence). With 4 bases clipped from V and 2 bases from J, the junction kept 11 bases outside the gene matches. There are 16 residues in the CDR3. The CDR3 here is CASSNPPGLGAYEQYF. In nucleotides, the CDR3 is TGTGCCAGTAGTAACCCTCCAGGACTAGGCGCCTACGAGCAGTACTTC.

This clone came up a few times. The rearrangement links TRBV6-5 to TRBJ1-1; D gene unclear. Trimming left V 4 bases short and J 7 bases short, with 19 bases between. Germline V gives CDR1 MNHEY, CDR2 SVGAGI. The CDR3 totals 15 residues. In nucleotides, the CDR3 is TGTGCCAGCAGTTCAACGGGGATGGGTCGGGGTGAAGCTTTCTTT. This translates into CASSSTGMGRGEAFF.

This clone came up a few times. The genes are TRBV7-9 and TRBJ2-7; tentatively, D is TRBD2 (6 bases). Trimming stripped 5 bases from V and 5 bases from J, with 19 bases between. This CDR3 has 15 residues. Germline V lookup: CDR1 SEHNR, CDR2 FQNEAQ (reference sequence). In nucleotides, the CDR3 is TGTGCCAGCAGCCTAATTCTTCGGGGGTCCCACGAGCAGTACTTC. As protein: CASSLILRGSHEQYF.

The chain employs TRBV3-1 (or the pseudogene TRBV3-2) and TRBJ2-7, with D unclear. Germline CDR1 LGHDT, CDR2 YNNKEL (reference sequence). The CDR3 totals 13 residues. Trimming removed 0 bases from V and 3 bases from J, with 6 bases in between. As DNA, the CDR3 is TGTGCCAGCAGCCAAGATTGGAGCTACGAGCAGTACTTC. As protein: CASSQDWSYEQYF.

V is TRBV5-1 and J is TRBJ2-1; TRBD2 agrees at 9 bases. Germline assignment: CDR1 SGHRS and CDR2 YFSETQ. This CDR3 is 16 amino acids long. After removal of 1 base from V and 5 bases from J, the junction contained 7 bases not matched to a gene. For the CDR3, the DNA is TGCGCCAGCAGCTTGCTCACTAGCGGGCCTAACAATGAGCAGTTCTTC. Its translation is CASSLLTSGPNNEQFF.

The rearrangement joins TRBV6-4 to TRBJ2-2; no clear D gene. The length of the CDR3 is 13 residues. CDR1 and CDR2 from the germline V gene are MRHNA and SNTAGT. V dropped 0 bases and J dropped 5 bases, with 4 bases sitting between them. The CDR3 sequence: CASSDSTTGELFF. The DNA for the CDR3 is TGTGCCAGCAGTGACTCGACAACCGGGGAGCTGTTTTTT.

The V and J genes are TRBV4-2 and TRBJ1-1, with 8 bases fitting TRBD1. The J segment lost 0 bases and the V segment lost 0 bases, leaving 9 bases of the junction unmatched. The germline V gene encodes CDR1 LGHNA and CDR2 YNFKEQ. The CDR3 consists of 18 residues. CDR3 region: CASSQDTGGIRMNTEAFF. In DNA form, the CDR3 reads TGTGCCAGCAGCCAAGATACAGGGGGGATCCGAATGAACACTGAAGCTTTCTTT.

The chain is built from TRBV28 and TRBJ1-1, with D uncertain. CDR1 and CDR2 from the germline V gene are MDHEN and SYDVKM. Trimming took 6 bases from V and 4 from J, leaving 6 bases between them. The CDR3 spans 11 residues. CDR3: CASSPGTEAFF. The CDR3 region has the DNA TGTGCCAGCAGCCCCGGCACTGAAGCTTTCTTT.

This clone was detected a few times. The chain uses TRBV4-2 and TRBJ2-7; TRBD2 aligns across 7 bases. From germline, CDR1 is LGHNA and CDR2 YNFKEQ. Trimming took 1 base from V and 1 from J; bases not matched to a gene: 7. CDR3 size: 16 residues. The CDR3 DNA follows: TGTGCCAGCAGCCAAGCGAGCGGGGAGTCTTCCTACGAGCAGTACTTC. This codes for CASSQASGESSYEQYF.